The source of this T cell receptor (beta chain) is a study of CXCR3-negative and CXCR3-positive naive CD8 T cells. The wider study: Libraries each contributed about 1.5 +/- 0.3 million TRB reads, for roughly 140 million in total.

The CDR3 totals 16 residues. Germline V gene sequence: CDR1 MDHEN, CDR2 SYDVKM. Libraries were UMI-labeled 5' RACE TRB cDNA. For each CDR3 protein, TCRdb gives one entry from its re-call of the 5' RACE reads, without DNA. This sample's table has more than 9,500 distinct CDR3 sequences. The sample taken for sequencing was naive CXCR3- CD8+ T cells from blood. The subset denotes: CD45RO-CCR7+CD27+CD95- naive CD8+ T cells lacking CXCR3 (TNR3-). The sequence was obtained from a human donor in good health. Some clones in this sample may be carry-over from other donors' samples. The chain carries TRBV28 and TRBJ2-7; no DNA is available, so the TRBD1 call from TCRdb remains unchecked. CDR3 in amino acids: CASSTLGTGLFGEQYF.